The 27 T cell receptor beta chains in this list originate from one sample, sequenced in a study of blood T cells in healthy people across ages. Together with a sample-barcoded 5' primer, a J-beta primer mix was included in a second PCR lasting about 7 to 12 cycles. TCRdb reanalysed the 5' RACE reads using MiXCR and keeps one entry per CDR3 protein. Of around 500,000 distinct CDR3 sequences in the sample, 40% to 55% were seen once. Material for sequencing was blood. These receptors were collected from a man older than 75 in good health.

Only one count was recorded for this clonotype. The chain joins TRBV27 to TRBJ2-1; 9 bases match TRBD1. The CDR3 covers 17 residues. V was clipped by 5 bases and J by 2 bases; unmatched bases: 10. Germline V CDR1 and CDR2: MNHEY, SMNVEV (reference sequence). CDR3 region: CASSPRPGQGPYNEQFF. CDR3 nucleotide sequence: TGTGCCAGCAGTCCCCGCCCGGGACAGGGACCCTACAATGAGCAGTTCTTC.

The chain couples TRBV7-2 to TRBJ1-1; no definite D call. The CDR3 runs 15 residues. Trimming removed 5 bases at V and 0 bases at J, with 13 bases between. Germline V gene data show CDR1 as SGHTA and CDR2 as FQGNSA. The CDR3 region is CASSPWAALNTEAFF. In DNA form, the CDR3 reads TGTGCCAGCAGCCCCTGGGCAGCCCTGAACACTGAAGCTTTCTTT.

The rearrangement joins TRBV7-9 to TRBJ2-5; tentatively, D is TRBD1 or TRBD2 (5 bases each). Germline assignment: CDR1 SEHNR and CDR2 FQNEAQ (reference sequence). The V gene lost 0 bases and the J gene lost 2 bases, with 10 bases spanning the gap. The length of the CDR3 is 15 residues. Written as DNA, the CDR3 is TGTGCCAGCAGCTTAGCGAGGGCAGGGCAAGAGACCCAGTACTTC. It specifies CASSLARAGQETQYF.

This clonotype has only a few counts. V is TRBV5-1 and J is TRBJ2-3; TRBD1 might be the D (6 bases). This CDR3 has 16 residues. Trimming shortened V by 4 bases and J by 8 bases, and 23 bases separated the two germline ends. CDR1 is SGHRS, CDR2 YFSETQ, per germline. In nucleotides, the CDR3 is TGCGCCAGCAGCCTCACGGACAGTCAGATACGGGGTACGCAGTATTTT. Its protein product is CASSLTDSQIRGTQYF.

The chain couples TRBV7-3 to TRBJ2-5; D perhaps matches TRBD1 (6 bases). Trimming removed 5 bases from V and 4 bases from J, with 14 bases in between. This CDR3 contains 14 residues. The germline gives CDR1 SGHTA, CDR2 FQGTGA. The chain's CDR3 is CASSPQGQRETQYF. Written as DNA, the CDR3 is TGTGCCAGCAGCCCGCAAGGACAGCGAGAGACCCAGTACTTC.

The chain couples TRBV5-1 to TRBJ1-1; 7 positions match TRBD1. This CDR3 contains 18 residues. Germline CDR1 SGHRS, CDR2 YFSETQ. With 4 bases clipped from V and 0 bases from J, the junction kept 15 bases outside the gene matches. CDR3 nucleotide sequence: TGCGCCAGCAGCAATCACCCGGGACAGAGGATCTTGAACACTGAAGCTTTCTTT. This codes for CASSNHPGQRILNTEAFF.

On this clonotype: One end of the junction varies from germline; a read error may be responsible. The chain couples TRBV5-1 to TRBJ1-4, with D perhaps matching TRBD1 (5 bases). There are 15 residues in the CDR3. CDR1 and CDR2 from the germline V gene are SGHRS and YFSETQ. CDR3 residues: CASSWDGTLTEKLFF. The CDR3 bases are TGCGCCAGCAGCTGGGATGGGACCCTCACGGAAAAGCTGTTTTTT.

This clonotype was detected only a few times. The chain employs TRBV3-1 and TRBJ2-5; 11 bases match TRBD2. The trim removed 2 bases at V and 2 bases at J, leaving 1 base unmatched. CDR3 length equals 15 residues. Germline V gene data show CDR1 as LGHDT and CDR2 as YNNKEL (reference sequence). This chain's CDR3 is CASSQRLAGQETQYF. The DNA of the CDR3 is TGTGCCAGCAGCCAAAGACTAGCGGGGCAAGAGACCCAGTACTTC.

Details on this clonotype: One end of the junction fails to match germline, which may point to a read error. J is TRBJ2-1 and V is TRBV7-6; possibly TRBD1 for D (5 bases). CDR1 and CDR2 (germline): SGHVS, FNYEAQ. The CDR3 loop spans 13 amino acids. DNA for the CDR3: TGTACCAGCAGCTTGTCAGGGCTAGGTGAGCAGTTCTTC. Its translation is CTSSLSGLGEQFF.

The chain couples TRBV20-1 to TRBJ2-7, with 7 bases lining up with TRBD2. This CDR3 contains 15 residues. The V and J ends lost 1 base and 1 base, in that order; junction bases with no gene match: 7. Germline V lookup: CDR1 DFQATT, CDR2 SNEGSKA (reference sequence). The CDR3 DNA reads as TGCAGTGCTAGAGTATCGGGGGGTTTATCCTACGAGCAGTACTTC. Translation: CSARVSGGLSYEQYF.

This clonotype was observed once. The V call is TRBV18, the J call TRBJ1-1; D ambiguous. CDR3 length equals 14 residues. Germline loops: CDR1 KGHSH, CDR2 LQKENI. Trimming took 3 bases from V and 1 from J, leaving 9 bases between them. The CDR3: CASSPTSGNTEAFF. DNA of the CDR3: TGTGCCAGCTCACCGACTTCGGGGAACACTGAAGCTTTCTTT.

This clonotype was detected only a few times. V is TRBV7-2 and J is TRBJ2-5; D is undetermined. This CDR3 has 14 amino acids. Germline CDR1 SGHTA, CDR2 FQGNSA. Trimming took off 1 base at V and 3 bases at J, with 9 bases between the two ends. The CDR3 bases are TGTGCCAGCAGCTTAGAGGGCAGGAAAGAGACCCAGTACTTC. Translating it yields CASSLEGRKETQYF.

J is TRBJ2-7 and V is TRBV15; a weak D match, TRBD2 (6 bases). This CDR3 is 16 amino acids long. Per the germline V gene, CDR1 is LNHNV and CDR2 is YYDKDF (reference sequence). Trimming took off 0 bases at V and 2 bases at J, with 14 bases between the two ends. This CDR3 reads CATSRENPAGTYEQYF. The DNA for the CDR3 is TGTGCCACCAGCAGAGAAAATCCGGCGGGGACCTACGAGCAGTACTTC.

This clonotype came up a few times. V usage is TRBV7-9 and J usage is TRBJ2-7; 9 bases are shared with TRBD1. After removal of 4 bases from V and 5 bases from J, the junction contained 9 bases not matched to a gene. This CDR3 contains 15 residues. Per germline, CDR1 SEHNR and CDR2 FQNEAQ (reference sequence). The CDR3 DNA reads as TGTGCCAGCAGCTCCGTAGGGACAGGGAACCACGAGCAGTACTTC. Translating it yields CASSSVGTGNHEQYF.

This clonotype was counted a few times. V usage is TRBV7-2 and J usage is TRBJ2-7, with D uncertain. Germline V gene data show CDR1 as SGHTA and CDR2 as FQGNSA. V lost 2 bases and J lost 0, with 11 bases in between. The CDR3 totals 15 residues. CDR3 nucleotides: TGTGCCAGCAGCTTATACCCTGACGGCTCCTACGAGCAGTACTTC. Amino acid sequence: CASSLYPDGSYEQYF.

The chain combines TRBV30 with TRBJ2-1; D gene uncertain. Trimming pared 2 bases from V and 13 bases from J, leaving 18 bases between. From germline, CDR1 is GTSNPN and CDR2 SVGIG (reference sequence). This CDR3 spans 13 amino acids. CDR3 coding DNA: TGTGCCTGGAGTCCGAACGGCCGCCAACCTCAGTTCTTC. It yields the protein CAWSPNGRQPQFF.

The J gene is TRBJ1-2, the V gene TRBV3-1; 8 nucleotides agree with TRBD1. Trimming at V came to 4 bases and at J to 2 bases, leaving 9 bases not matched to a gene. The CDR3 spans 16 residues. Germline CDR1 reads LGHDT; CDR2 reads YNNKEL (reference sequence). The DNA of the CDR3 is TGTGCCAGCAGCCGCTCGGGACAGGCACTGAACTATGGCTACACCTTC. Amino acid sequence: CASSRSGQALNYGYTF.

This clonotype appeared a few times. CDR3 DNA sequence: TGTGCCAGCAGTCGACCGCCGGGACAGCCCTACGAGCAGTACTTC. It encodes CASSRPPGQPYEQYF. This chain uses TRBV6-2 or TRBV6-3 with TRBJ2-7, with TRBD1 matching over 7 bases. The CDR3 totals 15 residues. From germline, CDR1 is MNHEY and CDR2 SVGEGT. J lost 2 bases, V lost 5 bases, and 9 bases had no gene match.

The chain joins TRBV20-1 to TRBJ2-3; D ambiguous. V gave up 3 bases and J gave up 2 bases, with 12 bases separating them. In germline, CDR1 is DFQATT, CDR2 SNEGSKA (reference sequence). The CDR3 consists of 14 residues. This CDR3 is CSASRGVYTDTQYF. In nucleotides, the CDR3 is TGCAGTGCTAGCCGTGGGGTCTACACAGATACGCAGTATTTT.

The CDR3 DNA reads as TGTGCCAGCAGCCGGGGGGACAGAAACTATGGCTACACCTTC. Translation gives CASSRGDRNYGYTF. V and J are TRBV3-1 and TRBJ1-2; 7 bases match TRBD1. The CDR3 spans 14 residues. V dropped 4 bases and J dropped 2; count of bases not matched to a gene: 4. Germline V CDR1 and CDR2: LGHDT, YNNKEL (reference sequence). The complete variable domain, with remaining parts taken from reference TRBV3-1 and TRBJ1-2, reads DTAVSQTPKYLVTQMGNDKSIKCEQNLGHDTMYWYKQDSKKFLKIMFSYNNKELIINETVPNRFSPKSPDKAHLNLHINSLELGDSAVYFCASSRGDRNYGYTFGSGTRLTVV.

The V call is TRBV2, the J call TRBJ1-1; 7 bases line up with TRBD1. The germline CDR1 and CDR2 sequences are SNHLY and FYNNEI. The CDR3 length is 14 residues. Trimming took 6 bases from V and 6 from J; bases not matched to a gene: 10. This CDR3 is CASRTTGVSPEAFF. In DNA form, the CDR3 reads TGTGCCAGCAGGACTACAGGGGTGTCCCCTGAAGCTTTCTTT. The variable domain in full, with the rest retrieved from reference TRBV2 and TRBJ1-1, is EPEVTQTPSHQVTQMGQEVILRCVPISNHLYFYWYRQILGQKVEFLVSFYNNEISEKSEIFDDQFSVERPDGSNFTLKIRSTKLEDSAMYFCASRTTGVSPEAFFGQGTRLTVV.

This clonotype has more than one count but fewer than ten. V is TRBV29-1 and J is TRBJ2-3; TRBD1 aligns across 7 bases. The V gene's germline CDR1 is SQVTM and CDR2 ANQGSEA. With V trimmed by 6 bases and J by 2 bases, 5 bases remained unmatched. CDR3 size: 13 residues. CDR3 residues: CSVKGANTDTQYF. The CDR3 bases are TGCAGCGTGAAGGGGGCCAACACAGATACGCAGTATTTT.

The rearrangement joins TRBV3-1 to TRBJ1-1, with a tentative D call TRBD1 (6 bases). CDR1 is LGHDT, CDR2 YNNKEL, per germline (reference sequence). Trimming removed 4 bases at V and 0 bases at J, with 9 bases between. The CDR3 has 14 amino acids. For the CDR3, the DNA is TGTGCCAGCAGCCTGGAGGGGGTGAACACTGAAGCTTTCTTT. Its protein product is CASSLEGVNTEAFF.

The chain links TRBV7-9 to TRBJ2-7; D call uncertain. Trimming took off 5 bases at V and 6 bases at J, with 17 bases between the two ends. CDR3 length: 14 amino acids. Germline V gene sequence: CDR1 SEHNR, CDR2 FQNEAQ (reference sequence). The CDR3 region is CASSPDDSRREQYF. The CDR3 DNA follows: TGTGCCAGCAGCCCTGACGACTCCCGCCGCGAGCAGTACTTC.

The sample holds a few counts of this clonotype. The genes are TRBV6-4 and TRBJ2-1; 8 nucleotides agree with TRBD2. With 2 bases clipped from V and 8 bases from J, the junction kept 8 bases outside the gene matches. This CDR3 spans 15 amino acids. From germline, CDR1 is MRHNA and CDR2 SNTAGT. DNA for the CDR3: TGTGCCAGCAGTGACCAACCGGGAGGGGTCGATGAGCAGTTCTTC. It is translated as CASSDQPGGVDEQFF.

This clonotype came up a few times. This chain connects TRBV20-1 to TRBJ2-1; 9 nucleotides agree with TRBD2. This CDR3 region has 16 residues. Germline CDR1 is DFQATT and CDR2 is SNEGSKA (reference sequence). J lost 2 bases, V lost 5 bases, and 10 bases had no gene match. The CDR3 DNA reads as TGCAGTGCTCTCTCCCCTCTAGCGGGAACCTACAATGAGCAGTTCTTC. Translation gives CSALSPLAGTYNEQFF.

The CDR3 DNA reads as TGTGCCACCAGTGCCCCTTCAAGAAGTGGGCCTAGGGGCAACGAGCAGTACTTC. It is translated as CATSAPSRSGPRGNEQYF. J is TRBJ2-7 and V is TRBV24-1, with D tentatively TRBD1 (5 bases). This CDR3 contains 18 residues. Germline assignment: CDR1 KGHDR and CDR2 SFDVKD. V lost 5 bases to trimming and J lost 5 bases, with 27 bases between them.